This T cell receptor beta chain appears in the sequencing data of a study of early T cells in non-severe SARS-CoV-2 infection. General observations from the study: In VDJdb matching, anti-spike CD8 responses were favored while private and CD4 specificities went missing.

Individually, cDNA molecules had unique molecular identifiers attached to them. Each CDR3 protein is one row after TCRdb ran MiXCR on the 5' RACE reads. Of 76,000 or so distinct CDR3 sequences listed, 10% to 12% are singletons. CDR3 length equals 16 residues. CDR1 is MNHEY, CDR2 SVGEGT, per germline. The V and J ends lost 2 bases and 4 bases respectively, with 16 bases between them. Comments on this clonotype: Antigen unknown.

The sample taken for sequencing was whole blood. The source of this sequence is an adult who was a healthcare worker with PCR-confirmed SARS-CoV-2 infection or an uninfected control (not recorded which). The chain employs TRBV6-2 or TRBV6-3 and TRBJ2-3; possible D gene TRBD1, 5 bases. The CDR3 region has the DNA TGTGCCAGCAGTTACGGGCAGGGCGGTGAGTCAGATACGCAGTATTTT. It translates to CASSYGQGGESDTQYF.